These T cell receptor beta chains were read from a single sample in a study of CD8+CD57+ T cells in acquired aplastic anemia. TCRdb used MiXCR to reprocess the reads, holding one entry per CDR3 protein. Of about 220,000 distinct CDR3 sequences listed, 30% to 35% are singletons. Sequencing was performed on sorted CD4+, CD8+, or CD8+CD57+ T cells (not recorded which) from PBMCs. The receptors derive from a human donor in good health, serving as a control. CDR3s include the opening cysteine and the closing phenylalanine or tryptophan. A D gene is named only where the DNA matches it firmly. Clone size appears in some rows only: once, few, many, or a class for an expanded clone.

TRBD2	TRBV9	TRBJ2-1	many	TGTGCCAGCAGCGCGACTAGCGGAGCATACAATGAGCAGTTCTTC	CASSATSGAYNEQFF
TRBD1	TRBV7-2	TRBJ1-5	many	TGTGCCAGCAGTCACGGACAGGCTAATCAGCCCCAGCATTTT	CASSHGQANQPQHF
NA	TRBV24-1	TRBJ1-3	few	TGTGCCACCAGTGAGGGCCTCGGAAACACCATATATTTT	CATSEGLGNTIYF
TRBD1	TRBV6-2/TRBV6-3	TRBJ1-1	NA	TGTGCCAGCAGTTACTCGCATGGACAGGGGGGGACTGAAGCTTTCTTT	CASSYSHGQGGTEAFF
TRBD1	TRBV12-3/TRBV12-4	TRBJ2-7	many	TGTGCCAGCAGCCGGACAGGCACCTACGAGCAGTACTTC	CASSRTGTYEQYF
TRBD1	TRBV29-1	TRBJ2-5	NA	TGCAGCGTTGAAGATCTACAGGGGGTAGAGACCCAGTACTTC	CSVEDLQGVETQYF
TRBD1	TRBV2	TRBJ1-2	few	TGTGCCAGCAGGCCGGGACAGTTCTATGGCTACACCTTC	CASRPGQFYGYTF
NA	TRBV6-5	TRBJ2-2	NA	TGTGCCAGCAGTTCGGGTGTGCGGGCGGTCACCGGGGAGCTGTTTTTT	CASSSGVRAVTGELFF
NA	TRBV7-2	TRBJ2-7	many	TGTGCCAGCAGCTTAAAGTTTGGCGGTCTCGGCTACGAGCAGTACTTC	CASSLKFGGLGYEQYF
NA	TRBV7-8	TRBJ1-5	NA	TGTGCCAGCAGCCCTAGACGGGGGTGGCGAGCTAGCAATCAGCCCCAGCATTTT	CASSPRRGWRASNQPQHF
TRBD1	TRBV6-1	TRBJ1-5	many	TGTGCCAGTGGACAGGGGGTAGGTCAGCCCCAGCATTTT	CASGQGVGQPQHF
TRBD2	TRBV25-1	TRBJ2-1	many	TGTGCCAGCAGTGAATTGGTGAACGGGGGGAGCTCCTACAATGAGCAGTTCTTC	CASSELVNGGSSYNEQFF
TRBD2	TRBV20-1	TRBJ2-3	few	TGCAGTGCTAGAGATCCCAGGTCTAGCGGGGGGCCCGTGACAGATACGCAGTATTTT	CSARDPRSSGGPVTDTQYF
NA	TRBV10-3	TRBJ1-5	NA	TGTGCCATCAGCGACCAAGGCAGCAATCAGCCCCAGCATTTT	CAISDQGSNQPQHF
NA	TRBV5-1	TRBJ2-7	few	TGCGCCAGCAGCTTTACGGCCACCGGAGTGGTCGAGCAGTACTTC	CASSFTATGVVEQYF
NA	TRBV6-1	TRBJ2-3	many	TGTGCCAGCAGGGGGAATGGGGGGGATACGCAGTATTTT	CASRGNGGDTQYF
NA	TRBV15	TRBJ1-2	many	TGTGCCACCAGCACCTTAGGAGGGTCTGGCTACACCTTC	CATSTLGGSGYTF
TRBD1	TRBV15	TRBJ1-2	NA	TGTGCCACCAGCAGCCTCGGACAGGGTAATAACTATGGCTACACCTTC	CATSSLGQGNNYGYTF
NA	TRBV5-1	TRBJ2-5	NA	TGCGCCAGCAGCTTGGGACAGTTCCAAGAGACCCAGTACTTC	CASSLGQFQETQYF
NA	TRBV5-1	TRBJ1-4	few	TGCGCCAGCAGCTTGACGAACCCCTCGGTAGAAAAACTGTTTTTT	CASSLTNPSVEKLFF
NA	TRBV20-1	TRBJ2-6	NA	TGCAGTGCTAGAGATATGGGCCGGCGCTCTGGGGCCAACGTCCTGACTTTC	CSARDMGRRSGANVLTF
NA	TRBV2	TRBJ2-1	few	TGTGCCAGCGGGGAGAGGAATGAGCAGTTCTTC	CASGERNEQFF
NA	TRBV19	TRBJ1-5	many	TGTGCCAGTAGTATAGAAAACAGTAATCAGCCCCAGCATTTT	CASSIENSNQPQHF
TRBD2	TRBV19	TRBJ2-7	many	TGTGCCAGTAGTCCGCTAGCGGGAGGGATGTACGAGCAGTACTTC	CASSPLAGGMYEQYF
NA	TRBV2	TRBJ1-3	NA	TGTGCCAGCGTTGAGGGATCTCCTGGAAACACCATATATTTT	CASVEGSPGNTIYF
TRBD1	TRBV4-1	TRBJ2-5	NA	TGCGCCAGCAGCCCGAGACAGGGGGTAAAAGAGACCCAGTACTTC	CASSPRQGVKETQYF